Presented here are 26 T cell receptor beta chains from one specimen sequenced in a study of beta chain features in type 1 diabetes. Study-level points and caveats: Among patients with Type 1 diabetes, TCRB CDR3s were moderately but significantly shorter in every one of the four CD4+ subsets.

Expressed TCRB transcripts were sequenced, since all the RNA that had been isolated was reverse transcribed. Method: immunoSEQ multiplex PCR; TCRdb's copy keeps in-frame clones and lacks some. The profile shows about 660,000 clones, around 15% of them singletons. These TCRs' antigens remain unknown. Input material: naive CD4+ T cells from blood. The receptors come from a man aged 18 to 30 with type 1 diabetes.

This clone was counted a few times. The chain couples TRBV4-3 to TRBJ2-5; the match to TRBD2 covers 13 bases. The CDR3 is made up of 17 amino acids. The germline V gene encodes CDR1 LGHNA and CDR2 YSLEER. V shed 0 bases and J 5 bases; nucleotides not matched to a gene: 6. The CDR3 is CASSQEWGLAGMETQYF. The CDR3 DNA reads TGCGCCAGCAGCCAAGAATGGGGACTAGCGGGGATGGAGACCCAGTACTTC.

This clone appeared a few times. V usage is TRBV15 and J usage is TRBJ2-7; D not certain. The V end was cut by 0 bases, the J end by 4 bases, with 16 bases between. This CDR3 comprises 16 residues. Germline-derived CDR1 and CDR2 are LNHNV and YYDKDF (reference sequence). CDR3 sequence: CATSRDFPYQGYEQYF. The CDR3 nucleotides read TGTGCCACCAGCAGAGATTTCCCCTACCAAGGTTACGAGCAGTACTTC.

This clone has more than one count but fewer than ten. CDR3 sequence (DNA): TGTGCCAGCTCTCCATCCCATGCGGTCGATACGCAGTATTTT. As protein: CASSPSHAVDTQYF. The V call is TRBV18, the J call TRBJ2-3; no reliable D call. Deletions cut 6 bases from V and 6 bases from J, with 16 bases between. This CDR3 has 14 residues. Germline V CDR1 and CDR2: KGHSH, LQKENI.

The chain uses TRBV7-2 and TRBJ2-3; the match to TRBD2 covers 7 bases. Unmatched junction bases numbered 12, after V lost 5 bases and J lost 4 bases. CDR1 and CDR2 from the germline V gene are SGHTA and FQGNSA. The length of the CDR3 is 16 residues. The chain's CDR3 is CASSQRGGGHPDTQYF. CDR3 sequence (DNA): TGTGCCAGCAGCCAACGTGGGGGAGGGCACCCAGATACGCAGTATTTT.

This chain links TRBV19 with TRBJ2-1, with 14 nucleotides matching TRBD2. The length of the CDR3 is 16 residues. Germline V gives CDR1 LNHDA, CDR2 SQIVND (reference sequence). V shed 6 bases, J shed 3 bases, and the junction held 4 bases outside the gene matches. CDR3 coding DNA: TGTGCCAGTAGGACCGGGACTAGCGGGAGCTACAATGAGCAGTTCTTC. Encoded protein: CASRTGTSGSYNEQFF. The full variable domain, in which reference TRBV19 and TRBJ2-1 provide the parts outside the CDR3, is DGGITQSPKYLFRKEGQNVTLSCEQNLNHDAMYWYRQDPGQGLRLIYYSQIVNDFQKGDIAEGYSVSREKKESFPLTVTSAQKNPTAFYLCASRTGTSGSYNEQFFGPGTRLTVL.

The V and J genes are TRBV5-1 and TRBJ2-7; D not resolved. The CDR3 sequence is 13 residues long. Germline-derived CDR1 and CDR2 are SGHRS and YFSETQ. With 0 bases removed from V and 8 bases from J, the gap between germline ends came to 12 bases. The CDR3 DNA sequence: TGCGCCAGCAGCTTGGGGCAGGCTGGGAAGCAGTACTTC. Its protein product is CASSLGQAGKQYF.

This clone was observed a handful of times. The V gene is TRBV19, the J gene TRBJ2-1; 7 nucleotides line up with TRBD1. Trimming cost V 1 base and J 5 bases; bases outside gene matches: 2. The CDR3 consists of 14 residues. Germline CDR1 is LNHDA and CDR2 is SQIVND (reference sequence). CDR3 residues: CASSIGTGHNEQFF. CDR3 DNA: TGTGCCAGTAGTATAGGGACAGGTCACAATGAGCAGTTCTTC.

V gene TRBV27 combines with J gene TRBJ2-7; TRBD2 is a possible D gene (6 bases). The CDR3 is 14 amino acids. Deletions cut 7 bases from V and 0 bases from J, with 13 bases between. CDR1 and CDR2 from the germline V gene are MNHEY and SMNVEV (reference sequence). CDR3 DNA sequence: TGTGCCAGCACTCTACGGCGGGGCTCCTACGAGCAGTACTTC. The encoded protein is CASTLRRGSYEQYF.

This clone was picked up a small number of times. The chain couples TRBV19 to TRBJ2-1; 13 bases line up with TRBD2. Per germline, CDR1 LNHDA and CDR2 SQIVND (reference sequence). This CDR3 contains 18 residues. V was clipped by 9 bases and J by 2 bases; unmatched bases: 13. In DNA form, the CDR3 reads TGTGCCAGCAGATCCGGGACTAGCGGGACAGAGACCTACAATGAGCAGTTCTTC. Translation: CASRSGTSGTETYNEQFF.

This clone was recorded a few times. The DNA of the CDR3 is TGTGCCTGGAGTTCTCATACAGGGAGAAGAGGTCAGCCCCAGCATTTT. It encodes CAWSSHTGRRGQPQHF. The V gene is TRBV30, the J gene TRBJ1-5, with a tentative D call TRBD1 (6 bases). CDR1 and CDR2 (germline): GTSNPN, SVGIG (reference sequence). The CDR3 length is 16 residues. V lost 2 bases and J 6 bases, leaving 20 bases between the germline ends.

This rearrangement joins TRBV7-2 to TRBJ1-4, with 7 bases aligning to TRBD1. Germline CDR1 SGHTA, CDR2 FQGNSA. J was trimmed by 7 bases and V by 3 bases; bases with no gene match: 8. The CDR3 has 15 residues. In DNA form, the CDR3 reads TGTGCCAGCAGCTTTAGACAGGGTTGGAGTGAAAAACTGTTTTTT. It is translated as CASSFRQGWSEKLFF.

This clone has more than one count but fewer than ten. The chain's CDR3 is CASSTNNRGEAFF. For the CDR3, the DNA is TGTGCCAGCAGTACAAACAACAGGGGCGAGGCTTTCTTT. The chain links TRBV2 to TRBJ1-1; TRBD1 matches 7 bases. This CDR3 has 13 residues. The trim removed 5 bases at V and 11 bases at J, leaving 11 bases unmatched. Germline lookup yields CDR1 SNHLY and CDR2 FYNNEI.

The rearrangement joins TRBV13 to TRBJ1-5; D is possibly TRBD1 (5 bases). The germline gives CDR1 PRHDT, CDR2 FYEKMQ (reference sequence). Deletions cut 0 bases from V and 4 bases from J, with 7 bases between. The CDR3 covers 14 residues. CDR3 loop: CASSLGQGNQPQHF. In nucleotides, the CDR3 is TGTGCCAGCAGCTTAGGTCAGGGTAATCAGCCCCAGCATTTT.

The chain recombines TRBV18 with TRBJ1-2; TRBD1 might be the D (5 bases). Germline CDR1 is KGHSH and CDR2 is LQKENI. This CDR3 region has 13 residues. V lost 3 bases and J lost 8, with 13 bases in between. DNA for the CDR3: TGTGCCAGCTCACCTGATAATCAGGGCGGCTACACCTTC. It yields the protein CASSPDNQGGYTF.

This clone was seen more than once but under ten times. In nucleotides, the CDR3 is TGTGCCATCAGTGAGTCGGAGGCAGATACGCAGTATTTT. Translating gives CAISESEADTQYF. V is TRBV10-3 and J is TRBJ2-3, with D possibly being TRBD2 (5 bases). The CDR3 contains 13 residues. Germline values: CDR1 ENHRY, CDR2 SYGVKD. V was pared by 0 bases and J by 4 bases, with 5 bases between.

This clone was seen a single time. The V gene is TRBV25-1, the J gene TRBJ1-1, with D unresolved. The CDR3 spans 14 residues. Trimming left V 7 bases short and J 1 base short, with 13 bases between. Germline V gene sequence: CDR1 MGHDK, CDR2 SYGVNS. CDR3 in DNA: TGTGCCAGCACCCGAAGTCGGGGGAACACTGAAGCTTTCTTT. Encoded protein: CASTRSRGNTEAFF. Supplemented by reference TRBV25-1 and TRBJ1-1, the full variable domain reads EADIYQTPRYLVIGTGKKITLECSQTMGHDKMYWYQQDPGMELHLIHYSYGVNSTEKGDLSSESTVSRIRTEHFPLTLESARPSHTSQYLCASTRSRGNTEAFFGQGTRLTVV.

The CDR3 DNA follows: TGCAGCGTTGAAGATCGGAGGGGCAGTGAGCCTGAAGCTTTCTTT. Translating it yields CSVEDRRGSEPEAFF. V gene TRBV29-1 combines with J gene TRBJ1-1, with a tentative D call TRBD1 (5 bases). Trimming took 0 bases from V and 6 from J, leaving 17 bases between them. CDR1 is SQVTM, CDR2 ANQGSEA, per germline. There are 15 residues in the CDR3. Combining the CDR3 with reference TRBV29-1 and TRBJ1-1 gives the whole variable domain SAVISQKPSRDICQRGTSLTIQCQVDSQVTMMFWYRQQPGQSLTLIATANQGSEATYESGFVIDKFPISRPNLTFSTLTVSNMSPEDSSIYLCSVEDRRGSEPEAFFGQGTRLTVV.

This chain connects TRBV30 to TRBJ1-2; weak D call: TRBD1 (5 bases). The V end was cut by 8 bases, the J end by 8 bases, with 21 bases between. The CDR3 runs 13 residues. Germline assignment: CDR1 GTSNPN and CDR2 SVGIG (reference sequence). CDR3 coding DNA: TGTGCCCGGGACGCCGAGGGGAAAAGGGGCTACACCTTC. Translated, it gives CARDAEGKRGYTF.

V is TRBV7-2 and J is TRBJ2-3, with a possible D match to TRBD1 (5 bases). The CDR3 consists of 14 residues. Germline CDR1 SGHTA, CDR2 FQGNSA. The germline V and J ends were trimmed by 7 bases and 1 base, with 12 bases remaining between them. Here the CDR3 DNA reads TGTGCCAGCATCGTCGACAGAGGCACAGATACGCAGTATTTT. Amino acid sequence: CASIVDRGTDTQYF.

The chain uses TRBV7-2 and TRBJ2-1, with D unresolved. CDR1 is SGHTA and CDR2 is FQGNSA in the germline V gene. Trimming removed 5 bases at V and 10 bases at J, with 21 bases between. The CDR3 totals 15 residues. CDR3 DNA: TGTGCCAGCAGCCGGAGACGTGCAGTGGGGTCAGAGCAGTTCTTC. Protein product: CASSRRRAVGSEQFF.

This clone was detected only a few times. The CDR3 bases are TGTGCCAGCAGCCAAGATTTCACAGAGGATTCACCCCTCCACTTT. Protein product: CASSQDFTEDSPLHF. This chain connects TRBV14 to TRBJ1-6; D remains ambiguous. CDR3 length: 15 amino acids. Trimming cost V 0 bases and J 8 bases, with 11 bases left between them. Germline loops: CDR1 SGHDN, CDR2 FVKESK.

A few counts support this clone. The chain is built from TRBV30 and TRBJ2-1; 10 bases fit TRBD2. Losses at the gene ends were 2 bases for V and 9 bases for J; bases not matched to a gene: 13. Germline V lookup: CDR1 GTSNPN, CDR2 SVGIG (reference sequence). CDR3 length equals 16 residues. CDR3 loop: CAWSLDVRLAGGEQFF. The CDR3 DNA reads TGTGCCTGGAGTCTCGACGTCCGATTAGCGGGGGGTGAGCAGTTCTTC.

The chain is built from TRBV2 and TRBJ2-5; D might be TRBD1 (7 bases). V was pared by 3 bases and J by 2 bases, with 13 bases between. The CDR3 runs to 15 residues. CDR1 and CDR2 from the germline V gene are SNHLY and FYNNEI. The CDR3 here is CASSETGRSQETQYF. CDR3 coding DNA: TGTGCCAGCAGTGAGACAGGGAGGAGTCAAGAGACCCAGTACTTC. The full variable domain, with the rest looked up from reference TRBV2 and TRBJ2-5, is EPEVTQTPSHQVTQMGQEVILRCVPISNHLYFYWYRQILGQKVEFLVSFYNNEISEKSEIFDDQFSVERPDGSNFTLKIRSTKLEDSAMYFCASSETGRSQETQYFGPGTRLLVL.

On this clone: This same CDR3 is encoded by further DNA sequences in the sample. The rearrangement joins TRBV10-3 to TRBJ2-5; 8 nucleotides line up with TRBD1. The V and J ends lost 3 bases and 1 base, in that order; junction bases with no gene match: 1. The CDR3 is 14 residues long. Germline V gives CDR1 ENHRY, CDR2 SYGVKD. The CDR3 DNA sequence: TGTGCCATCAGTGACGGGACAGGCCAAGAGACCCAGTACTTC. Its translation is CAISDGTGQETQYF.

Of note for this clone: Other DNA sequences of this sample code for an identical CDR3. The V and J genes are TRBV7-9 and TRBJ2-7; no clear D gene. Trimming shortened V by 5 bases and J by 1 base, and 3 bases separated the two germline ends. The CDR3 length is 11 residues. The V gene's germline CDR1 is SEHNR and CDR2 FQNEAQ (reference sequence). The chain's CDR3 is CASSLSYEQYF. The CDR3 DNA sequence: TGTGCCAGCAGCCTGTCCTACGAGCAGTACTTC. Filled out from reference TRBV7-9 and TRBJ2-7, the complete variable domain reads DTGVSQNPRHKITKRGQNVTFRCDPISEHNRLYWYRQTLGQGPEFLTYFQNEAQLEKSRLLSDRFSAERPKGSFSTLEIQRTEQGDSAMYLCASSLSYEQYFGPGTRLTVT.

The chain recombines TRBV5-4 with TRBJ2-1; a weak D match, TRBD2 (6 bases). The V and J ends lost 1 base and 5 bases respectively, with 13 bases between them. Germline V gives CDR1 SGHNT, CDR2 YYREEE (reference sequence). This CDR3 contains 15 residues. This CDR3 is CASSLFGRGNNEQFF. In DNA form, the CDR3 reads TGTGCCAGCAGCTTGTTCGGGAGAGGTAACAATGAGCAGTTCTTC.